These 18 T cell receptor beta chains originate from one sample sequenced in a study of T cell responses to AZD1222 COVID-19 vaccine (dated by TCRdb to about 2021). Receptor amplification or capture employed the immunoSEQ multiplex PCR assay. Here the immuneACCESS table is served through TCRdb, limited to in-frame sequences with V and J called. Missing clones are a known gap in these copies; in checked studies unresolved V genes cover under half, and the rest lacks a known reason. This sample gives 130,000 or so clones in total; about 91% of them show up just once. Together, the top ten hold about 1.9% of the sample. This sample's time point label indicates: about 28 days (+/-7) after the second vaccine dose. This specimen consisted of peripheral blood, obtained 28 days after the second AZD1222 dose. Receptors were obtained from an adult who received the AZD1222 COVID-19 vaccine.

The genes are TRBV6-1 and TRBJ2-7, with TRBD2 identical over 7 bases. Trimming took 1 base from V and 7 from J; bases not matched to a gene: 7. The V gene's germline CDR1 is MNHNS and CDR2 SASEGT. The CDR3 sequence is 14 residues long. The chain's CDR3 is CASSEGSGNGEQYV. CDR3 sequence (DNA): TGTGCCAGCAGTGAAGGCAGCGGGAATGGAGAGCAGTACGTC.

V gene TRBV4-1 combines with J gene TRBJ1-2, with 7 positions matching TRBD1. Germline V gene data show CDR1 as MGHRA and CDR2 as YSYEKL. This CDR3 region has 14 residues. V trimming: 1 base; J trimming: 4 bases; junction bases outside the gene matches: 3. CDR3: CASSQAAGGYGYTF. The CDR3 DNA sequence: TGCGCCAGCAGCCAAGCGGCAGGGGGCTATGGCTACACCTTC.

The chain combines TRBV7-9 with TRBJ1-6, with D hard to call. From germline, CDR1 is SEHNR and CDR2 FQNEAQ (reference sequence). The CDR3 runs to 14 residues. Trimming took off 5 bases at V and 9 bases at J, with 14 bases between the two ends. The CDR3 sequence is CASSGSTSGSPLHF. The CDR3 DNA is TGTGCCAGCAGCGGATCGACATCGGGTTCACCCCTCCACTTT.

The V call is TRBV5-1, the J call TRBJ1-3; D unresolved. Germline lookup yields CDR1 SGHRS and CDR2 YFSETQ. V was clipped by 4 bases and J by 0 bases, with 8 bases between them. The CDR3 extends over 14 amino acids. The CDR3 loop is CASSPVASGNTIYF. DNA of the CDR3: TGCGCCAGCAGCCCGGTCGCCTCTGGAAACACCATATATTTT.

The CDR3 DNA is TGCGCCAGCAGCTCCAGGGGGACTAGCACAGATACGCAGTATTTT. Residues: CASSSRGTSTDTQYF. The rearrangement joins TRBV5-1 to TRBJ2-3; a possible D gene is TRBD1 (7 bases). The CDR3 spans 15 residues. V dropped 3 bases and J dropped 0 bases, with 11 bases sitting between them. Germline V gives CDR1 SGHRS, CDR2 YFSETQ.

The chain carries TRBV9 and TRBJ2-2, with a weak D call TRBD1 (5 bases). The germline gives CDR1 SGDLS, CDR2 YYNGEE. The CDR3 is 15 residues long. Trimming cost V 0 bases and J 9 bases, with 15 bases left between them. The CDR3 loop is CASSVEGLANRELFF. CDR3 coding DNA: TGTGCCAGCAGCGTAGAGGGGCTTGCCAACCGGGAGCTGTTTTTT.

This clone turned up a few times. V is TRBV7-8 and J is TRBJ1-4; the D gene is possibly TRBD1 (5 bases). The germline V gene has CDR1 SGHVS and CDR2 FQNEAQ. This CDR3 has 16 residues. Trimming removed 4 bases from V and 0 bases from J, with 12 bases in between. The CDR3 DNA sequence: TGTGCCAGCAGCTACCGCAGGGATGCAACTAATGAAAAACTGTTTTTT. Translated: CASSYRRDATNEKLFF. The full variable domain, rest sourced from reference TRBV7-8 and TRBJ1-4, is GAGVSQSPRYKVAKRGQDVALRCDPISGHVSLFWYQQALGQGPEFLTYFQNEAQLDKSGLPSDRFFAERPEGSVSTLKIQRTQQEDSAVYLCASSYRRDATNEKLFFGSGTQLSVL.

This chain connects TRBV7-3 to TRBJ2-3, with D tentatively TRBD1 or TRBD2 (5 bases each). Germline CDR1 SGHTA, CDR2 FQGTGA. The CDR3 extends over 14 amino acids. V lost 5 bases, J lost 4 bases, and 13 bases lay in between. The CDR3 nucleotides are TGTGCCAGCAGCCCCGGGACCGCGCCAGATACGCAGTATTTT. Translating it yields CASSPGTAPDTQYF. Filled out from reference TRBV7-3 and TRBJ2-3, the complete variable domain reads GAGVSQTPSNKVTEKGKYVELRCDPISGHTALYWYRQSLGQGPEFLIYFQGTGAADDSGLPNDRFFAVRPEGSVSTLKIQRTERGDSAVYLCASSPGTAPDTQYFGPGTRLTVL.

This chain links TRBV5-1 with TRBJ2-3, with unresolved D. The V gene's germline CDR1 is SGHRS and CDR2 YFSETQ. The CDR3 has 12 residues. Trimming cost V 0 bases and J 6 bases, with 5 bases left between them. DNA of the CDR3: TGCGCCAGCAGCTTGGAAAGTGATACGCAGTATTTT. It encodes CASSLESDTQYF.

This chain uses TRBV30 with TRBJ1-4; possibly TRBD1 for D (6 bases). Germline V lookup: CDR1 GTSNPN, CDR2 SVGIG (reference sequence). The CDR3 runs 14 residues. With 0 bases removed from V and 7 bases from J, the gap between germline ends came to 12 bases. The CDR3 nucleotides are TGTGCCTGGAGTGTACGGCAGGGGCGTGAAAAACTGTTTTTT. Protein: CAWSVRQGREKLFF.

The V call is TRBV9, the J call TRBJ1-1; maybe TRBD1 (6 bases). Germline V gives CDR1 SGDLS, CDR2 YYNGEE. V lost 2 bases to trimming and J lost 0 bases, with 11 bases between them. This CDR3 spans 15 amino acids. For the CDR3, the DNA is TGTGCCAGCAGCGTTGAGGGGGGCCTGAACACTGAAGCTTTCTTT. It translates to CASSVEGGLNTEAFF.

The chain has TRBV4-2 and TRBJ1-3; perhaps TRBD1 as D (5 bases). The CDR3 consists of 15 residues. Germline V gene data show CDR1 as LGHNA and CDR2 as YNFKEQ. V shed 7 bases and J shed 0 bases, with 13 bases lying between them. The CDR3 loop is CASTKGQGSGNTIYF. The CDR3 DNA is TGTGCCAGCACCAAAGGCCAGGGCTCTGGAAACACCATATATTTT.

The genes are TRBV29-1 and TRBJ2-1; possibly TRBD2 for D (6 bases). This CDR3 contains 13 residues. The V and J ends lost 4 bases and 7 bases respectively, with 14 bases between them. Germline CDR1 reads SQVTM; CDR2 reads ANQGSEA. CDR3 DNA: TGCAGCGTTGTTGGACTACAAAGGAATGAGCAGTTCTTC. Amino acid sequence: CSVVGLQRNEQFF.

This sequence joins TRBV5-5 and TRBJ1-2; 9 bases are a match to TRBD1. The CDR3 loop spans 15 amino acids. The germline CDR1 and CDR2 sequences are SGHKS and YYEKEE (reference sequence). V lost 2 bases to trimming and J lost 5 bases; unmatched junction nucleotides: 7. The CDR3 DNA sequence: TGTGCCAGCAGCTTAGCCGGGACAGGGAATTATGGCTACACCTTC. It is translated as CASSLAGTGNYGYTF. Complete variable domain (other parts from reference TRBV5-5 and TRBJ1-2): DAGVTQSPTHLIKTRGQQVTLRCSPISGHKSVSWYQQVLGQGPQFIFQYYEKEERGRGNFPDRFSARQFPNYSSELNVNALLLGDSALYLCASSLAGTGNYGYTFGSGTRLTVV.

The chain carries TRBV5-1 and TRBJ1-1; 8 bases map to TRBD1. The CDR3 contains 16 residues. Germline V CDR1 and CDR2: SGHRS, YFSETQ. V shed 1 base and J 1 base; nucleotides not matched to a gene: 6. The CDR3 nucleotides read TGCGCCAGCAGCTTGATGACAGGGGCTTCGAACACTGAAGCTTTCTTT. Translated: CASSLMTGASNTEAFF.

The J gene is TRBJ2-2, the V gene TRBV6-5; either TRBD1 or TRBD2 may supply D (7 bases each). Germline values: CDR1 MNHEY, CDR2 SVGAGI. V was cut by 10 bases and J by 5 bases, with 20 bases left in between. CDR3 length: 15 amino acids. CDR3 loop: CATAPQGGMTGELFF. CDR3 sequence (DNA): TGTGCCACCGCCCCCCAGGGGGGGATGACCGGGGAGCTGTTTTTT.

CDR3 sequence (DNA): TGTGCCAGTAGTATAGCGTTTTCTCAGCCCCAGCATTTT. The encoded protein is CASSIAFSQPQHF. V and J are TRBV19 and TRBJ1-5; no clear D. CDR1 LNHDA and CDR2 SQIVND come from the germline V gene (reference sequence). V gave up 1 base and J gave up 6 bases, with 7 bases separating them. The CDR3 has 13 amino acids.

V usage is TRBV29-1 and J usage is TRBJ1-2, with a tentative D call TRBD1 (6 bases). The CDR3 is made up of 13 amino acids. Germline CDR1 is SQVTM and CDR2 is ANQGSEA. Deletions cut 4 bases from V and 5 bases from J, with 14 bases between. DNA of the CDR3: TGCAGCGTTGGGCAGGGGATTTTTTATGGCTACACCTTC. This encodes CSVGQGIFYGYTF.